The 26 T cell receptor beta chains reported below all come from one sample, sequenced in a study of T cell repertoires in cytomegalovirus infection. Each CDR3 protein gets one entry after TCRdb re-called the reads with MiXCR. In the table there are around 130,000 distinct CDR3 sequences, roughly a quarter of which are singletons. These TCRs' antigens remain unknown. Sequencing was carried out using PBMCs, sequenced either directly or after in vitro stimulation (not recorded which). The receptors derive from a human donor in good health (CMV status not recorded). Some clones in this sample may be carry-over from other donors' samples.

In its sample, this clonotype was seen a few times. The chain is built from TRBV27 and TRBJ2-3, with D uncertain. The CDR3 is made up of 14 amino acids. Germline V gene sequence: CDR1 MNHEY, CDR2 SMNVEV (reference sequence). V was pared by 2 bases and J by 3 bases, with 9 bases between. The CDR3 coding sequence is TGTGCCAGCAGTTTAAACAGAGCTACAGATACGCAGTATTTT. Its protein is CASSLNRATDTQYF.

The rearrangement joins TRBV4-2 to TRBJ2-5; 9 bases are shared with TRBD2. The trim removed 0 bases at V and 3 bases at J, leaving 5 bases unmatched. Germline V lookup: CDR1 LGHNA, CDR2 YNFKEQ. The CDR3 is 16 residues long. CDR3 residues: CASSQDGGRAEETQYF. CDR3 sequence (DNA): TGTGCCAGCAGCCAAGACGGCGGGAGGGCCGAAGAGACCCAGTACTTC.

V usage is TRBV28 and J usage is TRBJ2-5; D possibly corresponds to TRBD2 (7 bases). Germline CDR1 is MDHEN and CDR2 is SYDVKM. This CDR3 is built from 18 residues. With 3 bases removed from V and 2 bases from J, the gap between germline ends came to 22 bases. CDR3 coding DNA: TGTGCCAGCAGTTTTCTTCCTTGGGGGGGGGGGACACAAGAGACCCAGTACTTC. Translation gives CASSFLPWGGGTQETQYF.

J is TRBJ1-1 and V is TRBV19, with D uncertain. The germline gives CDR1 LNHDA, CDR2 SQIVND (reference sequence). CDR3 size: 14 residues. Trimming removed 5 bases from V and 1 base from J, with 11 bases in between. The CDR3 region has the DNA TGTGCCAGTAGTCTTGGCAGGTGGAACACTGAAGCTTTCTTT. The encoded protein is CASSLGRWNTEAFF.

This clonotype showed up many times. This chain joins TRBV7-2 and TRBJ2-3; D is uncertain. Germline CDR1 is SGHTA and CDR2 is FQGNSA. V lost 5 bases, J lost 5 bases, and 14 bases lay in between. The CDR3 is 14 residues long. CDR3 region: CASSARVWGDTQYF. The CDR3 DNA sequence: TGTGCCAGCAGCGCCCGTGTCTGGGGAGATACGCAGTATTTT.

The table lists this clonotype with a few counts. The chain recombines TRBV6-5 with TRBJ1-2; D gene unclear. V was trimmed by 0 bases and J by 1 base, leaving 9 bases between them. The CDR3 consists of 15 residues. Germline V gives CDR1 MNHEY, CDR2 SVGAGI. Here the CDR3 reads CASSYSSGGNYGYTF. The CDR3 region has the DNA TGTGCCAGCAGTTACTCGAGCGGCGGTAACTATGGCTACACCTTC.

The rearrangement uses TRBV7-2 and TRBJ2-1; D might be TRBD1 (5 bases). V was shortened by 0 bases and J by 2 bases, with 8 bases between the two germline ends. The germline V gene encodes CDR1 SGHTA and CDR2 FQGNSA. The CDR3 covers 15 residues. The CDR3 here is CASSLAKGTYNEQFF. CDR3 nucleotides: TGTGCCAGCAGCTTAGCGAAGGGGACCTACAATGAGCAGTTCTTC.

The genes are TRBV29-1 and TRBJ2-7; 7 bases agree with TRBD1. The CDR3 length is 12 residues. CDR1 and CDR2 (germline): SQVTM, ANQGSEA. CDR3 bases: TGCAGTGCTTGGGGCAGGGGGACCGAGCAGTACTTC. It yields the protein CSAWGRGTEQYF.

In its sample, this clonotype was seen many times. The V and J genes are TRBV28 and TRBJ2-2; no reliable D call. The CDR3 has 16 residues. V shed 3 bases and J shed 6 bases, with 17 bases lying between them. Germline lookup yields CDR1 MDHEN and CDR2 SYDVKM. The chain's CDR3 is CASSLSGELRSGELFF. As DNA, the CDR3 is TGTGCCAGCAGTTTGTCTGGGGAATTGAGGTCCGGGGAGCTGTTTTTT.

The V and J genes are TRBV6-6 and TRBJ1-1, with 11 bases that match TRBD1. The CDR3 loop spans 16 amino acids. The J segment lost 4 bases and the V segment lost 4 bases, leaving 8 bases of the junction unmatched. Germline assignment: CDR1 MNHNY and CDR2 SVGAGI (reference sequence). The CDR3 protein is CASSSGDRGLGTEAFF. The CDR3, as DNA: TGTGCCAGCAGTTCGGGGGACAGGGGGTTAGGCACTGAAGCTTTCTTT.

This clonotype was counted only a few times. The chain joins TRBV28 to TRBJ2-2, with a weak D call TRBD1 (5 bases). The CDR3 totals 15 residues. The germline V gene encodes CDR1 MDHEN and CDR2 SYDVKM. With 6 bases removed from V and 1 base from J, the gap between germline ends came to 12 bases. CDR3 in DNA: TGTGCCAGCAGCGGCTGGGGCAAGAACACCGGGGAGCTGTTTTTT. Protein product: CASSGWGKNTGELFF.

This clonotype was recorded at least ten times. The chain combines TRBV6-1 with TRBJ1-5, with a weak D call TRBD1 (5 bases). The CDR3 has 17 amino acids. V gave up 8 bases and J gave up 0 bases, with 20 bases separating them. Germline values: CDR1 MNHNS, CDR2 SASEGT. The CDR3 loop reads CASPDIGSSDSNQPQHF. The CDR3 DNA reads as TGTGCCAGCCCGGACATTGGAAGTTCCGATAGCAATCAGCCCCAGCATTTT.

The V gene is TRBV25-1, the J gene TRBJ2-7; 7 positions agree with TRBD1. Germline V lookup: CDR1 MGHDK, CDR2 SYGVNS. V trimming: 4 bases; J trimming: 9 bases; junction bases outside the gene matches: 3. The CDR3 runs 11 residues. This CDR3 reads CASSGQGRQYF. DNA of the CDR3: TGTGCCAGCAGTGGACAGGGAAGGCAGTACTTC.

On this clonotype itself: This clone may be a read error of a much larger clone one base away. This chain uses TRBV6-1 with TRBJ2-7; D remains unclear. Trimming cost V 4 bases and J 4 bases, with 5 bases left between them. Germline V lookup: CDR1 MNHNS, CDR2 SASEGT. This CDR3 is 11 amino acids long. CDR3 protein: CASSVGYEQYF. The CDR3 coding sequence is TGTGCCAGCAGTGTCGGGTACGAGCAGTACTTC.

This clonotype was counted many times. The chain couples TRBV7-2 to TRBJ2-5; 8 nucleotides agree with TRBD2. The ends lost 5 bases at V and 2 bases at J; junction bases unmatched: 7. CDR1 is SGHTA, CDR2 FQGNSA, per germline. This CDR3 comprises 15 residues. CDR3 DNA sequence: TGTGCCAGCAGCCCGCTAGCGGGCCTGCAAGAGACCCAGTACTTC. Its translation is CASSPLAGLQETQYF.

The chain carries TRBV5-1 and TRBJ2-1, with D possibly being TRBD1 (6 bases). V lost 4 bases, J lost 4 bases, and 12 bases lay in between. The CDR3 totals 14 residues. Germline loops: CDR1 SGHRS, CDR2 YFSETQ. CDR3 loop: CASSPTGGYNEQFF. CDR3 DNA sequence: TGCGCCAGCAGCCCGACAGGCGGTTACAATGAGCAGTTCTTC.

This clonotype was counted many times. This chain links TRBV7-2 with TRBJ2-5; D is possibly TRBD2 (6 bases). Between the trimmed V and J ends, which lost 1 base and 0 bases, there was a span of 9 bases. Germline assignment: CDR1 SGHTA and CDR2 FQGNSA. The CDR3 loop spans 15 amino acids. The CDR3 DNA follows: TGTGCCAGCAGCTTAGATCGGGAGTACCAAGAGACCCAGTACTTC. It codes for CASSLDREYQETQYF.

This chain connects TRBV6-2 or TRBV6-3 to TRBJ2-1, with a tentative D call TRBD2 (5 bases). The V gene lost 5 bases and the J gene lost 7 bases, with 12 bases spanning the gap. Germline V lookup: CDR1 MNHEY, CDR2 SVGEGT. The CDR3 totals 13 residues. CDR3 sequence reads: CASSNPGVNEQFF. In nucleotides, the CDR3 is TGTGCCAGCAGTAACCCCGGGGTAAATGAGCAGTTCTTC.

This clonotype has more than one count but fewer than ten. This chain joins TRBV2 and TRBJ2-3; 14 bases line up with TRBD2. J lost 3 bases, V lost 7 bases, and 6 bases had no gene match. Germline CDR1 is SNHLY and CDR2 is FYNNEI. The CDR3 totals 16 residues. The CDR3 loop reads CASTQGLAGETDTQYF. The DNA for the CDR3 is TGTGCCAGCACCCAGGGACTAGCGGGAGAAACAGATACGCAGTATTTT. Drawing the rest from reference TRBV2 and TRBJ2-3, the complete variable domain is EPEVTQTPSHQVTQMGQEVILRCVPISNHLYFYWYRQILGQKVEFLVSFYNNEISEKSEIFDDQFSVERPDGSNFTLKIRSTKLEDSAMYFCASTQGLAGETDTQYFGPGTRLTVL.

A few counts support this clonotype. The chain carries TRBV27 and TRBJ1-1; TRBD1 might be the D (5 bases). The V and J ends lost 1 base and 5 bases respectively, with 17 bases between them. Germline values: CDR1 MNHEY, CDR2 SMNVEV (reference sequence). The CDR3 extends over 16 amino acids. The CDR3 DNA sequence: TGTGCCAGCAGTTTATACCCAGGGCCATCGTCGACTGAAGCTTTCTTT. This translates into CASSLYPGPSSTEAFF.

This clonotype was found a few times. The CDR3 loop is CASSGSTSGSSYNEQFF. The DNA of the CDR3 is TGTGCCAGCAGCGGATCGACTAGCGGGAGCTCCTACAATGAGCAGTTCTTC. The V gene is TRBV7-9, the J gene TRBJ2-1; 12 bases match TRBD2. The CDR3 is made up of 17 amino acids. CDR1 SEHNR and CDR2 FQNEAQ come from the germline V gene (reference sequence). V gave up 5 bases and J gave up 0 bases; unmatched junction bases: 5.

This chain uses TRBV29-1 with TRBJ2-7; no clear D. Germline values: CDR1 SQVTM, CDR2 ANQGSEA. Trimming took off 2 bases at V and 6 bases at J, with 8 bases between the two ends. The CDR3 covers 11 residues. DNA for the CDR3: TGCAGCGTTGAAAGGTTCGGCGAGCAGTACGTC. Its protein product is CSVERFGEQYV.

The rearrangement joins TRBV6-5 to TRBJ1-2; 11 bases are shared with TRBD1. V lost 8 bases and J lost 7; bases outside the gene matches: 9. Germline assignment: CDR1 MNHEY and CDR2 SVGAGI. The CDR3 is 14 residues long. CDR3 in DNA: TGTGCCAGCGAGGACGGACAGGGGGCGCTTGGCTACACCTTC. Amino acids: CASEDGQGALGYTF.

In this sample, this clonotype turned up a few times. The chain is built from TRBV4-3 and TRBJ2-3; the D is unclear. The V and J ends lost 0 bases and 2 bases respectively, with 9 bases between them. CDR1 is LGHNA and CDR2 is YSLEER in the germline V gene. CDR3 length: 15 amino acids. CDR3: CASSQERRATDTQYF. CDR3 coding DNA: TGCGCCAGCAGCCAAGAGCGCCGGGCCACAGATACGCAGTATTTT.

This clonotype was counted between two and nine times. V usage is TRBV27 and J usage is TRBJ1-2, with D possibly being TRBD1 (5 bases). The germline V and J ends were trimmed by 4 bases and 5 bases, with 14 bases remaining between them. CDR1 is MNHEY, CDR2 SMNVEV, per germline (reference sequence). This CDR3 comprises 14 residues. This chain's CDR3 is CASSYGAGKYGYTF. In nucleotides, the CDR3 is TGTGCCAGCAGTTACGGAGCAGGGAAGTATGGCTACACCTTC.

This clonotype has a handful of counts. The chain carries TRBV20-1 and TRBJ2-1; 8 bases line up with TRBD2. Trimming removed 0 bases from V and 8 bases from J; junction bases left unmatched: 12. The CDR3 contains 16 residues. Germline-derived CDR1 and CDR2 are DFQATT and SNEGSKA (reference sequence). The CDR3 spells CSARDPGGGRIDEQFF. The DNA for the CDR3 is TGCAGTGCTAGAGATCCGGGGGGGGGCCGGATCGATGAGCAGTTCTTC.